This T cell receptor (beta chain) was profiled in a study of human T cells and chemical hapten exposure. Study results and caveats: DPC sensitization did not alter TCRs above 1 in 1000 frequency.

To note about this clonotype: Its target is unknown.

Unique molecular identifiers were linked by the library to individual cDNA molecules. TCRdb re-called the RACE reads with MiXCR, one entry per CDR3 protein. The sample consists of roughly 190,000 distinct CDR3 sequences, around 22% of them appearing once. Unmatched junction bases numbered 7, after V lost 4 bases and J lost 8 bases. This CDR3 has 15 amino acids. CDR1 SGHTA and CDR2 FQGNSA come from the germline V gene. The time point: patch test 1, 2 weeks after DPC sensitization. Treatment indicated: therapeutic diphenylcyclopropenone sensitization with weekly scalp DPC. V and J are TRBV7-2 and TRBJ2-1, with 11 bases identical to TRBD2. This sequence was found in a woman aged 50 to 60 with alopecia areata. Some clones in this sample may be carry-over from other donors' samples. This material consisted of whole blood, taken in connection with sensitization to the hapten diphenylcyclopropenone (DPC). In nucleotides, the CDR3 is TGTGCCAGCAGCTATATAGCGGGAGGGTGGGATGAGCAGTTCTTC. Protein product: CASSYIAGGWDEQFF.